Below are 30 T cell receptor beta chains sequenced from a single sample in a study of cytomegalovirus exposure and HLA in healthy donors. The PCR was carried out with 60 Vbeta primers and 13 Jbeta primers. Assay: immunoSEQ multiplex PCR; the TCRdb copy retains only in-frame clones and omits some. This table holds some 190,000 clones, roughly 80% found once. Sequencing was done on a sample of PBMCs. The source is a male donor in good health and CMV-seronegative.

The genes are TRBV4-2 and TRBJ1-1; D is possibly TRBD1 (6 bases). CDR3 length: 15 amino acids. V shed 4 bases and J shed 1 base, with 13 bases lying between them. The germline V gene has CDR1 LGHNA and CDR2 YNFKEQ. The CDR3 DNA follows: TGTGCCAGCAGCCGCGAGACAGGTTCGAACACTGAAGCTTTCTTT. Residues: CASSRETGSNTEAFF.

The CDR3 loop reads CSALAGNNEQFF. CDR3 coding DNA: TGCAGCGCACTAGCGGGGAACAATGAGCAGTTCTTC. This chain connects TRBV29-1 to TRBJ2-1, with 10 bases identical to TRBD2. CDR3 length equals 12 residues. V trimming: 7 bases; J trimming: 5 bases; junction bases outside the gene matches: 2. Germline lookup yields CDR1 SQVTM and CDR2 ANQGSEA.

J is TRBJ2-2 and V is TRBV7-2; possible D gene TRBD1, 5 bases. The CDR3 has 13 amino acids. Germline CDR1 and CDR2: SGHTA and FQGNSA. V dropped 5 bases and J dropped 4 bases, with 8 bases sitting between them. CDR3 bases: TGTGCCAGCAGCCGTGGGGCCACCGGGGAGCTGTTTTTT. Protein sequence: CASSRGATGELFF.

The chain carries TRBV11-2 and TRBJ1-2, with D possibly matching TRBD1 (5 bases). Between the trimmed V and J ends, which lost 6 bases and 3 bases, there was a span of 20 bases. The CDR3 is 16 amino acids. Germline CDR1 reads SGHAT; CDR2 reads FQNNGV. The CDR3 region is CASRKWGTRRDYGYTF. The CDR3 DNA reads as TGTGCCAGCAGAAAATGGGGCACCCGACGAGACTATGGCTACACCTTC. The complete variable domain, with remaining parts taken from reference TRBV11-2 and TRBJ1-2, reads EAGVAQSPRYKIIEKRQSVAFWCNPISGHATLYWYQQILGQGPKLLIQFQNNGVVDDSQLPKDRFSAERLKGVDSTLKIQPAKLEDSAVYLCASRKWGTRRDYGYTFGSGTRLTVV.

As concerns this clone: Other DNA sequences in this sample translate to the same CDR3. The V call is TRBV27, the J call TRBJ1-5; 11 bases are a match to TRBD1. V lost 5 bases to trimming and J lost 10 bases; unmatched junction nucleotides: 13. This CDR3 contains 16 residues. Germline CDR1 MNHEY, CDR2 SMNVEV (reference sequence). CDR3 bases: TGTGCCAGCAGTGCGTCCGGGACAGGGGGACCAGCACCCCAGCATTTT. It translates to CASSASGTGGPAPQHF.

The chain recombines TRBV6-6 with TRBJ1-1, with D tentatively TRBD1 (6 bases). Trimming took 6 bases from V and 7 from J, leaving 18 bases between them. The CDR3 totals 14 residues. CDR1 and CDR2 (germline): MNHNY, SVGAGI (reference sequence). CDR3 protein: CASRTGQLSYEAFF. The CDR3 DNA is TGTGCCAGCAGGACCGGACAGCTTAGTTATGAAGCTTTCTTT.

The genes are TRBV30 and TRBJ1-1, with D hard to call. Germline values: CDR1 GTSNPN, CDR2 SVGIG (reference sequence). The CDR3 is made up of 13 amino acids. With 3 bases removed from V and 3 bases from J, the gap between germline ends came to 11 bases. CDR3 DNA sequence: TGTGCCTGGAGCGCCGCGGAGGACACTGAAGCTTTCTTT. It encodes CAWSAAEDTEAFF.

This clone was seen a handful of times. This chain connects TRBV29-1 to TRBJ1-1; tentatively, D is TRBD1 (5 bases). CDR1 is SQVTM and CDR2 is ANQGSEA in the germline V gene. Trimming cost V 2 bases and J 5 bases, with 15 bases left between them. The CDR3 consists of 14 residues. For the CDR3, the DNA is TGCAGCGTTGAAAAACAGGCCGTCGGTACTGAAGCTTTCTTT. Its translation: CSVEKQAVGTEAFF. Full variable domain (rest looked up from reference TRBV29-1 and TRBJ1-1): SAVISQKPSRDICQRGTSLTIQCQVDSQVTMMFWYRQQPGQSLTLIATANQGSEATYESGFVIDKFPISRPNLTFSTLTVSNMSPEDSSIYLCSVEKQAVGTEAFFGQGTRLTVV.

This clone has just one count. The J gene is TRBJ2-3, the V gene TRBV10-3; tentative D call: TRBD2 (6 bases). Germline V CDR1 and CDR2: ENHRY, SYGVKD. Between the trimmed V and J ends, which lost 7 bases and 3 bases, there was a span of 11 bases. This CDR3 region has 13 residues. The CDR3, as DNA: TGTGCCATCACAGGAGCGGGTACAGATACGCAGTATTTT. Protein product: CAITGAGTDTQYF.

For the CDR3, the DNA is TGTGCCATCAGTGAGTCTCTAGCGGGGGGGCCAGGCACCGGGGAGCTGTTTTTT. Its translation: CAISESLAGGPGTGELFF. This chain connects TRBV10-3 to TRBJ2-2, with 12 bases that match TRBD2. Unmatched junction bases numbered 6, after V lost 0 bases and J lost 4 bases. The V gene's germline CDR1 is ENHRY and CDR2 SYGVKD. The CDR3 totals 18 residues.

This clone was recorded once. The chain is built from TRBV7-9 and TRBJ1-2, with 10 nucleotides matching TRBD1. This CDR3 spans 17 amino acids. With V trimmed by 1 base and J by 2 bases, 7 bases remained unmatched. CDR1 SEHNR and CDR2 FQNEAQ come from the germline V gene (reference sequence). CDR3 bases: TGTGCCAGCAGCTTAGGGGACAGGGGAAGTTCCAACTATGGCTACACCTTC. This sequence encodes CASSLGDRGSSNYGYTF.

V usage is TRBV28 and J usage is TRBJ2-4, with TRBD1 identical over 7 bases. V lost 6 bases and J lost 1; bases outside the gene matches: 9. The CDR3 length is 16 residues. Germline CDR1 is MDHEN and CDR2 is SYDVKM. CDR3 residues: CASSQGGGFAKNIQYF. The CDR3 bases are TGTGCCAGCAGCCAAGGGGGCGGATTTGCCAAAAACATTCAGTACTTC.

The rearrangement links TRBV11-2 to TRBJ1-2; TRBD1 is a possible D gene (6 bases). This CDR3 region has 12 residues. Germline V gives CDR1 SGHAT, CDR2 FQNNGV. The V end lost 3 bases, the J end lost 8 bases, and 10 bases lay between the germline ends. CDR3 protein: CASSFYREGYTF. The CDR3 DNA sequence: TGTGCCAGCAGCTTCTACAGGGAGGGCTACACCTTC.

The chain is built from TRBV7-2 and TRBJ2-7; TRBD2 matches 9 bases. Germline CDR1 is SGHTA and CDR2 is FQGNSA. After removal of 5 bases from V and 7 bases from J, the junction contained 12 bases not matched to a gene. The CDR3 runs 15 residues. CDR3 DNA sequence: TGTGCCAGCAGCGCCGGCGGGAGGGCCGGAGTAGAGCAGTACTTC. It translates to CASSAGGRAGVEQYF.

This clone was recorded a few times. The chain uses TRBV29-1 and TRBJ1-1; D is unclear. CDR3 length equals 13 residues. Germline V lookup: CDR1 SQVTM, CDR2 ANQGSEA. V lost 4 bases and J 1 base, leaving 10 bases between the germline ends. The CDR3, as DNA: TGCAGCGTTGTTCACAGCAAGAACACTGAAGCTTTCTTT. Translating it yields CSVVHSKNTEAFF.

This sequence joins TRBV27 and TRBJ1-5; 11 positions agree with TRBD1. Germline CDR1 is MNHEY and CDR2 is SMNVEV (reference sequence). CDR3 size: 14 residues. The J segment lost 12 bases and the V segment lost 5 bases, leaving 9 bases of the junction unmatched. The CDR3 protein is CASSPGTGGNGQHF. CDR3 nucleotides: TGTGCCAGCAGTCCGGGGACAGGGGGGAATGGCCAGCATTTT.

J is TRBJ1-3 and V is TRBV7-2, with D possibly TRBD1 on 5 matching bases. Germline CDR1 is SGHTA and CDR2 is FQGNSA. This CDR3 is 15 amino acids long. Trimming pared 0 bases from V and 0 bases from J, leaving 6 bases between. CDR3 in DNA: TGTGCCAGCAGCTTAGCGGGGCGCTCTGGAAACACCATATATTTT. Residues: CASSLAGRSGNTIYF. Using reference TRBV7-2 and TRBJ1-3 for the parts outside the CDR3, the full variable domain is GAGVSQSPSNKVTEKGKDVELRCDPISGHTALYWYRQSLGQGLEFLIYFQGNSAPDKSGLPSDRFSAERTGGSVSTLTIQRTQQEDSAVYLCASSLAGRSGNTIYFGEGSWLTVV.

CDR3 nucleotides: TGTGCCAGCAGCGTAGACGGGACTAGTCCCGAGACCCAGTACTTC. It is translated as CASSVDGTSPETQYF. The V call is TRBV9, the J call TRBJ2-5; 8 nucleotides line up with TRBD2. Germline-derived CDR1 and CDR2 are SGDLS and YYNGEE. The CDR3 is 15 residues long. V was pared by 0 bases and J by 5 bases, with 6 bases of the junction left unmatched.

The V call is TRBV4-1, the J call TRBJ2-5; TRBD2 matches at 9 bases. Trimming at V came to 4 bases and at J to 2 bases, leaving 8 bases not matched to a gene. Germline assignment: CDR1 MGHRA and CDR2 YSYEKL. This CDR3 is built from 16 residues. The CDR3 reads CASSPYSGSEQETQYF. Here the CDR3 DNA reads TGCGCCAGCAGCCCTTATAGCGGGAGTGAGCAAGAGACCCAGTACTTC.

Only one count was recorded for this clone. The chain uses TRBV11-2 and TRBJ2-1, with 12 bases aligning to TRBD1. This CDR3 spans 16 amino acids. CDR1 SGHAT and CDR2 FQNNGV come from the germline V gene. V dropped 1 base and J dropped 12; count of bases not matched to a gene: 10. The chain's CDR3 is CASSLAFGDRGPGQFF. CDR3 DNA sequence: TGTGCCAGCAGCTTAGCATTCGGGGACAGGGGGCCCGGGCAGTTCTTC.

The gene calls are TRBV18 and TRBJ1-5; possibly TRBD1 for D (5 bases). CDR1 and CDR2 (germline): KGHSH, LQKENI. V lost 3 bases, J lost 7 bases, and 10 bases lay in between. The CDR3 contains 13 residues. The CDR3 here is CASSPDSSQPQHF. CDR3 in DNA: TGTGCCAGCTCACCCGACAGTTCGCAGCCCCAGCATTTT.

The J gene is TRBJ1-1, the V gene TRBV6-4; D gene uncertain. The ends were cut back, 3 bases at V and 9 bases at J, with 5 bases in the middle. CDR3 length equals 10 residues. Germline CDR1 is MRHNA and CDR2 is SNTAGT. CDR3: CASSEEQAFF. The DNA for the CDR3 is TGTGCCAGCAGTGAAGAGCAAGCTTTCTTT.

The chain has TRBV29-1 and TRBJ2-3, with D perhaps TRBD1 (6 bases). V lost 0 bases, J lost 5 bases, and 18 bases lay in between. The CDR3 is 16 amino acids. Germline assignment: CDR1 SQVTM and CDR2 ANQGSEA. CDR3 sequence reads: CSVEDPLDRLGDTQYF. The CDR3 DNA is TGCAGCGTTGAAGATCCCTTAGACAGGCTTGGAGATACGCAGTATTTT.

The V and J genes are TRBV5-1 and TRBJ2-2, with D possibly being TRBD1 (6 bases). V was clipped by 7 bases and J by 5 bases, with 15 bases between them. CDR3 size: 14 residues. Germline CDR1 SGHRS, CDR2 YFSETQ. The CDR3 region has the DNA TGCGCCAGCCAGGGGACGCCCGGAACCGGGGAGCTGTTTTTT. Translation: CASQGTPGTGELFF.

The CDR3 loop is CAILAGGYTGELFF. CDR3 in DNA: TGTGCCATTTTAGCGGGAGGGTACACCGGGGAGCTGTTTTTT. V gene TRBV10-3 combines with J gene TRBJ2-2; the match to TRBD2 covers 11 bases. Germline-derived CDR1 and CDR2 are ENHRY and SYGVKD. V lost 9 bases, J lost 3 bases, and 3 bases stayed unmatched. This CDR3 comprises 14 residues.

The chain carries TRBV4-2 and TRBJ1-4; D might be TRBD1 (5 bases). Germline lookup yields CDR1 LGHNA and CDR2 YNFKEQ. The V gene lost 0 bases and the J gene lost 4 bases, with 9 bases spanning the gap. CDR3 length: 15 amino acids. CDR3 DNA: TGTGCCAGCAGCCAAGATTTGGGGGGTAATGAAAAACTGTTTTTT. It encodes CASSQDLGGNEKLFF.

This chain connects TRBV6-5 to TRBJ2-1; D gene unclear. In germline, CDR1 is MNHEY, CDR2 SVGAGI. The length of the CDR3 is 12 residues. Trimming removed 6 bases at V and 10 bases at J, with 13 bases between. Here the CDR3 reads CASRAGVEEQFF. The CDR3 DNA is TGTGCCAGCAGGGCCGGCGTGGAGGAGCAGTTCTTC.

The rearrangement links TRBV28 to TRBJ2-5; D may be TRBD1 (5 bases). Germline V gene lookup returns CDR1 MDHEN and CDR2 SYDVKM. V lost 6 bases and J lost 2, with 10 bases in between. This CDR3 region has 13 residues. The CDR3 DNA reads TGTGCCAGCAGCGACAGACAGCAAGAGACCCAGTACTTC. It specifies CASSDRQQETQYF.

The rearrangement joins TRBV15 to TRBJ1-4; D is unclear. The CDR3 consists of 12 residues. The germline V gene encodes CDR1 LNHNV and CDR2 YYDKDF (reference sequence). Between the trimmed V and J ends, which lost 3 bases and 8 bases, there was a span of 7 bases. CDR3 protein: CATSRVREKLFF. The CDR3 bases are TGTGCCACCAGCAGGGTGAGGGAAAAACTGTTTTTT.

The rearrangement links TRBV29-1 to TRBJ2-7; a possible D gene is TRBD1 (6 bases). V gave up 6 bases and J gave up 1 base, with 13 bases separating them. The CDR3 length is 13 residues. Germline values: CDR1 SQVTM, CDR2 ANQGSEA. The CDR3 sequence: CSVAAGVSYEQYF. The CDR3 nucleotides read TGCAGCGTAGCTGCAGGGGTGTCCTACGAGCAGTACTTC.